What follows are 29 T cell receptor beta chains derived from one specimen sequenced in a study of cytomegalovirus exposure and HLA in healthy donors. PCR was performed using 60 Vbeta and 13 Jbeta primers. Measured with immunoSEQ multiplex PCR; TCRdb has only the in-frame clones, and not every one. The data hold some 30,000 clones, with 75% to 85% observed a single time. The sample taken for sequencing was PBMCs. The receptor source for this set is a woman younger than 30 in good health and CMV-seronegative.

A single count supports this clone. The chain links TRBV15 to TRBJ2-3; 9 positions match TRBD1. J lost 2 bases, V lost 3 bases, and 6 bases had no gene match. This CDR3 contains 16 residues. Looked up from germline, CDR1 is LNHNV and CDR2 is YYDKDF (reference sequence). DNA of the CDR3: TGTGCCACCAGCAGCTTGGACAGGGGCGCCACAGATACGCAGTATTTT. The encoded protein is CATSSLDRGATDTQYF.

The V and J genes are TRBV5-1 and TRBJ2-5; 8 bases fit TRBD1. CDR1 is SGHRS, CDR2 YFSETQ, per germline. V lost 3 bases, J lost 0 bases, and 1 base stayed unmatched. The CDR3 covers 14 residues. CDR3 loop: CASSSGGYQETQYF. The CDR3, as DNA: TGCGCCAGCAGCTCAGGGGGCTACCAAGAGACCCAGTACTTC.

V gene TRBV7-7 combines with J gene TRBJ2-3; 14 positions agree with TRBD2. The CDR3 spans 18 residues. V lost 5 bases to trimming and J lost 1 base; unmatched junction nucleotides: 8. Per germline, CDR1 SSHAT and CDR2 FNYEAQ (reference sequence). The CDR3 loop is CASSPRLAGGPGTDTQYF. CDR3 coding DNA: TGTGCCAGCAGCCCTAGACTAGCGGGGGGGCCGGGCACAGATACGCAGTATTTT.

The chain joins TRBV4-3 to TRBJ2-1; D unresolved. The V gene lost 0 bases and the J gene lost 0 bases, with 6 bases spanning the gap. This CDR3 has 15 residues. The V gene's germline CDR1 is LGHNA and CDR2 YSLEER. The CDR3 bases are TGCGCCAGCAGCCAAGAAGTCTACTCCTACAATGAGCAGTTCTTC. It encodes CASSQEVYSYNEQFF.

V and J are TRBV19 and TRBJ2-1; 12 bases match TRBD2. Germline CDR1 is LNHDA and CDR2 is SQIVND (reference sequence). There are 17 residues in the CDR3. Germline trimming cut 3 bases from V and 0 bases from J; bases unmatched to any gene: 3. The CDR3 is CASSISSGRASYNEQFF. CDR3 DNA: TGTGCCAGTAGTATCTCTAGCGGGAGGGCCTCCTACAATGAGCAGTTCTTC.

This chain uses TRBV7-3 with TRBJ2-5, with TRBD1 matching over 10 bases. The CDR3 has 14 residues. Germline CDR1 is SGHTA and CDR2 is FQGTGA. J lost 2 bases, V lost 5 bases, and 2 bases had no gene match. The DNA of the CDR3 is TGTGCCAGCAGCGGACAGGGGGGTCAAGAGACCCAGTACTTC. Protein product: CASSGQGGQETQYF.

The chain carries TRBV9 and TRBJ2-2; D is perhaps TRBD2 (6 bases). Germline values: CDR1 SGDLS, CDR2 YYNGEE. Trimming took 6 bases from V and 0 from J, leaving 15 bases between them. This CDR3 is 16 amino acids long. The chain's CDR3 is CASTVGGLANTGELFF. The CDR3, as DNA: TGTGCCAGCACGGTCGGGGGACTCGCGAACACCGGGGAGCTGTTTTTT.

J is TRBJ2-7 and V is TRBV7-9; 8 nucleotides line up with TRBD1. The CDR3 spans 15 residues. CDR1 is SEHNR and CDR2 is FQNEAQ in the germline V gene (reference sequence). V gave up 5 bases and J gave up 2 bases; unmatched junction bases: 8. As DNA, the CDR3 is TGTGCCAGCAGCACAGGACAGGGCGTTCCCTACGAGCAGTACTTC. This sequence encodes CASSTGQGVPYEQYF.

The chain couples TRBV11-2 to TRBJ2-7; D remains unclear. V dropped 2 bases and J dropped 1 base, with 6 bases sitting between them. This CDR3 region has 13 residues. Germline CDR1 reads SGHAT; CDR2 reads FQNNGV. The CDR3, as DNA: TGTGCCAGCAGCTTACAACTTTCCTACGAGCAGTACTTC. It translates to CASSLQLSYEQYF.

The rearrangement links TRBV9 to TRBJ1-2; tentative D call: TRBD1 (6 bases). Germline V gene data show CDR1 as SGDLS and CDR2 as YYNGEE. There are 12 residues in the CDR3. The V gene lost 0 bases and the J gene lost 10 bases, with 10 bases spanning the gap. CDR3 bases: TGTGCCAGCAGCGTAGTAGGGGGTGTCTACACCTTC. This encodes CASSVVGGVYTF. The full variable domain, its missing parts supplied by reference TRBV9 and TRBJ1-2, is DSGVTQTPKHLITATGQRVTLRCSPRSGDLSVYWYQQSLDQGLQFLIQYYNGEERAKGNILERFSAQQFPDLHSELNLSSLELGDSALYFCASSVVGGVYTFGSGTRLTVV.

The rearrangement uses TRBV4-3 and TRBJ2-7; TRBD2 matches at 10 bases. This CDR3 spans 16 amino acids. J lost 8 bases, V lost 0 bases, and 10 bases had no gene match. Germline-derived CDR1 and CDR2 are LGHNA and YSLEER. The CDR3 coding sequence is TGCGCCAGCAGCCAAGAATGGCTAGCGGGAGATCCCAAGCAGTACTTC. As protein: CASSQEWLAGDPKQYF.

The chain couples TRBV2 to TRBJ2-7, with D unresolved. V lost 6 bases and J lost 6, with 15 bases in between. The CDR3 sequence is 13 residues long. Germline V lookup: CDR1 SNHLY, CDR2 FYNNEI. The CDR3, as DNA: TGTGCCAGCAGGCTCCGACTTGAAACCGAGCAGTACTTC. Translation: CASRLRLETEQYF.

The chain recombines TRBV5-4 with TRBJ2-1, with D possibly being TRBD2 (6 bases). Deletions cut 3 bases from V and 8 bases from J, with 15 bases between. The CDR3 contains 14 residues. Germline assignment: CDR1 SGHNT and CDR2 YYREEE (reference sequence). CDR3 sequence reads: CASSSGTLAYEQFF. For the CDR3, the DNA is TGTGCCAGCAGCTCCGGGACTTTAGCATATGAGCAGTTCTTC. Full variable domain (remainder filled in from reference TRBV5-4 and TRBJ2-1): ETGVTQSPTHLIKTRGQQVTLRCSSQSGHNTVSWYQQALGQGPQFIFQYYREEENGRGNFPPRFSGLQFPNYSSELNVNALELDDSALYLCASSSGTLAYEQFFGPGTRLTVL.

This rearrangement joins TRBV6-5 to TRBJ1-2; a possible D gene is TRBD1 (6 bases). Looked up from germline, CDR1 is MNHEY and CDR2 is SVGAGI. This CDR3 contains 15 residues. The germline V and J ends were trimmed by 4 bases and 3 bases, with 15 bases remaining between them. CDR3 nucleotides: TGTGCCAGCAGTTCTTATCCGGGACAAGACTATGGCTACACCTTC. Its protein is CASSSYPGQDYGYTF.

The chain is built from TRBV20-1 and TRBJ1-2; perhaps TRBD1 as D (6 bases). V was trimmed by 7 bases and J by 3 bases, leaving 9 bases between them. Looked up from germline, CDR1 is DFQATT and CDR2 is SNEGSKA (reference sequence). CDR3 length: 11 residues. CDR3 in amino acids: CSVNRDYGYTF. CDR3 nucleotides: TGCAGTGTTAACAGGGACTATGGCTACACCTTC.

CDR3 in DNA: TGTGCCAGCAGTTACTCGAGGACAGGGGACAACTATGGCTACACCTTC. It specifies CASSYSRTGDNYGYTF. The gene calls are TRBV6-5 and TRBJ1-2; 9 positions match TRBD1. V lost 0 bases and J lost 2; bases outside the gene matches: 4. Germline CDR1 and CDR2: MNHEY and SVGAGI. This CDR3 has 16 residues.

Only one count was recorded for this clone. The chain has TRBV6-6 and TRBJ2-5, with TRBD1 identical over 9 bases. V lost 5 bases to trimming and J lost 2 bases; unmatched junction nucleotides: 6. This CDR3 has 15 residues. Germline V gene lookup returns CDR1 MNHNY and CDR2 SVGAGI (reference sequence). The CDR3 DNA reads as TGTGCCAGCAGTACAGGGACAGGGAATCAAGAGACCCAGTACTTC. Translating it yields CASSTGTGNQETQYF.

This clone was detected only a few times. V usage is TRBV7-9 and J usage is TRBJ2-4, with TRBD2 matching 7 bases. Germline V gives CDR1 SEHNR, CDR2 FQNEAQ (reference sequence). V was clipped by 0 bases and J by 7 bases; unmatched bases: 3. The length of the CDR3 is 14 residues. The CDR3 coding sequence is TGTGCCAGCAGCTTAGCGGGGGGGATGAACATTCAGTACTTC. Its translation: CASSLAGGMNIQYF.

V usage is TRBV14 and J usage is TRBJ2-7; D is perhaps TRBD1 (6 bases). The CDR3 runs to 15 residues. V gave up 5 bases and J gave up 4 bases, with 18 bases separating them. CDR1 is SGHDN, CDR2 FVKESK, per germline. The CDR3 nucleotides read TGTGCCAGCAGCAGATCACAGGGAACCGGATACGAGCAGTACTTC. Translation gives CASSRSQGTGYEQYF.

V gene TRBV5-6 combines with J gene TRBJ1-2, with D possibly being TRBD1 (6 bases). The V and J ends lost 4 bases and 8 bases respectively, with 12 bases between them. The CDR3 has 12 amino acids. Germline V gene sequence: CDR1 SGHDT, CDR2 YYEEEE. CDR3 nucleotides: TGTGCCAGCAGCGTAGGGGGTGTGGGCTACACCTTC. This encodes CASSVGGVGYTF.

As DNA, the CDR3 is TGCGCCAGCAGCAGGAGGGGACAGGTCCTCACCGGGGAGCTGTTTTTT. Translated: CASSRRGQVLTGELFF. This rearrangement joins TRBV4-3 to TRBJ2-2, with 8 bases that match TRBD1. The germline CDR1 and CDR2 sequences are LGHNA and YSLEER. J was trimmed by 4 bases and V by 5 bases; bases with no gene match: 9. This CDR3 spans 16 amino acids.

The gene calls are TRBV21-1 and TRBJ2-7; the table's D call TRBD1 went unverified against the DNA. TRBV21-1 is labeled a pseudogene. The CDR3 loop spans 19 amino acids. The CDR3 DNA reads TGTGCCAGCAGCAGCGACAGGGGGCTAGCTAGCGGGTCCGCCTACGAGCAGTACTTC. Protein product: CASSSDRGLASGSAYEQYF.

This rearrangement joins TRBV7-7 to TRBJ2-7; D is possibly TRBD2 (5 bases). With 1 base removed from V and 2 bases from J, the gap between germline ends came to 24 bases. The CDR3 is 19 amino acids. CDR1 is SSHAT, CDR2 FNYEAQ, per germline (reference sequence). The CDR3 here is CASSLELHPPRGSPYEQYF. The CDR3 nucleotides are TGTGCCAGCAGCTTAGAACTCCACCCCCCCCGAGGGTCCCCCTACGAGCAGTACTTC. The complete variable domain, with remaining parts taken from reference TRBV7-7 and TRBJ2-7, reads GAGVSQSPRYKVTKRGQDVTLRCDPISSHATLYWYQQALGQGPEFLTYFNYEAQPDKSGLPSDRFSAERPEGSISTLTIQRTEQRDSAMYRCASSLELHPPRGSPYEQYFGPGTRLTVT.

The chain joins TRBV7-9 to TRBJ2-4, with 10 bases fitting TRBD2. Germline V CDR1 and CDR2: SEHNR, FQNEAQ (reference sequence). This CDR3 spans 16 amino acids. V shed 4 bases, J shed 3 bases, and the junction held 6 bases outside the gene matches. The CDR3 region is CASSSMLAGVKNIQYF. The CDR3 DNA is TGTGCCAGCAGCTCAATGCTAGCGGGAGTCAAAAACATTCAGTACTTC.

The chain combines TRBV6-1 with TRBJ1-1, with 9 bases that match TRBD1. CDR3 length equals 15 residues. V shed 5 bases, J shed 9 bases, and the junction held 13 bases outside the gene matches. Germline CDR1 and CDR2: MNHNS and SASEGT. The chain's CDR3 is CASSQIPGQGIQAFF. As DNA, the CDR3 is TGTGCCAGCAGTCAAATTCCGGGACAGGGCATTCAAGCTTTCTTT.

The chain combines TRBV29-1 with TRBJ2-1; 10 nucleotides align to TRBD1. Germline V lookup: CDR1 SQVTM, CDR2 ANQGSEA. V shed 6 bases and J 8 bases; nucleotides not matched to a gene: 4. The CDR3 consists of 12 residues. This CDR3 is CSVGQGTHEQFF. CDR3 coding DNA: TGCAGCGTGGGACAGGGGACCCATGAGCAGTTCTTC.

The rearrangement joins TRBV6-5 to TRBJ2-5; 8 bases fit TRBD2. The CDR3 runs to 15 residues. After removal of 6 bases from V and 2 bases from J, the junction contained 8 bases not matched to a gene. CDR1 is MNHEY, CDR2 SVGAGI, per germline. Here the CDR3 DNA reads TGTGCCAGCAGCCTCCTAGCGGGCGATCAAGAGACCCAGTACTTC. Protein: CASSLLAGDQETQYF.

The genes are TRBV15 and TRBJ1-1, with D possibly matching TRBD1 (5 bases). CDR1 and CDR2 (germline): LNHNV, YYDKDF (reference sequence). Deletions cut 3 bases from V and 6 bases from J, with 17 bases between. The CDR3 consists of 15 residues. The CDR3 here is CATSSGAGRLAEAFF. CDR3 DNA: TGTGCCACCAGCAGCGGGGCGGGGAGGCTCGCTGAAGCTTTCTTT.

The chain couples TRBV6-6 to TRBJ1-5; a possible D gene is TRBD1 (6 bases). V was pared by 0 bases and J by 4 bases, with 13 bases between. Germline V gene data show CDR1 as MNHNY and CDR2 as SVGAGI (reference sequence). This CDR3 has 16 residues. DNA for the CDR3: TGTGCCAGCAGTTACTCGATAGTACAGGGAAATCAGCCCCAGCATTTT. Translating gives CASSYSIVQGNQPQHF.